This T cell receptor beta chain is from a study of OX40 agonist ivuxolimab in advanced cancers. Overall study results and limits: Average numbers of expanded clones were greater in CD8+ T cells than in CD4+.

In the case of this clone: Its antigen is unidentified.

Some clones are missing from TCRdb's copy, which holds only in-frame ones; the method was immunoSEQ multiplex PCR. The sample consists of some 50,000 clones, about nine tenths of them appearing once. The V gene lost 0 bases and the J gene lost 3 bases, with 16 bases spanning the gap. In germline, CDR1 is SGHNT, CDR2 YYREEE (reference sequence). The CDR3 consists of 16 residues. The receptor comes from an adult with an advanced solid tumor such as melanoma, head and neck, liver or kidney cancer. This material consisted of CD4+ or CD8+ T cells sorted from blood, taken in a trial of the OX40 agonist ivuxolimab. V and J are TRBV5-4 and TRBJ2-7, with D perhaps being TRBD1 or TRBD2 (6 bases each). CDR3 sequence: CASSLAGGPPNYEQYF. Here the CDR3 DNA reads TGTGCCAGCAGCTTGGCCGGGGGCCCGCCCAACTACGAGCAGTACTTC.